This T cell receptor (beta chain) was documented in a study of identical twins. Regarding the study as a whole: The conclusions drew on cross-sectional statistical analysis instead of tracking the same donors. Modelling underestimated the level of out-of-frame TCR alpha sharing observed in monozygotic twins.

Germline lookup yields CDR1 SQVTM and CDR2 ANQGSEA. The CDR3 runs 16 residues. Using its own MiXCR run on the 5' RACE reads, TCRdb lists one record per CDR3 protein. Counted here are a few hundred thousand distinct CDR3 sequences, approximately 10% occurring once; the ten biggest clones make up more than 2.5%. The sample holds one count of this clonotype. Its specificity is unknown. It may be a read error: a sequence one base away is much more abundant. These data were likewise used in another study, on yellow fever vaccine responses in identical twins.

The clonotype originates from a woman younger than 30 in good health. The rearrangement joins TRBV29-1 to TRBJ2-1; 8 bases are a match to TRBD2. The specimen sequenced was PBMCs. CDR3 bases: TGCAGCGTTGAAACGCCCCTAGCGGGTATCTACAATGAGCAGTTATTC. Encoded protein: CSVETPLAGIYNEQLF.